The 30 T cell receptor beta chains reported below all come from one sample, sequenced in a study of CD8 T cells in Susac syndrome (dated by TCRdb to the late 2010s). The library came from the immunoSEQ multiplex PCR assay. RNA was extracted using the RNeasy kit, and about 0.5 to 1 ug of the RNA was reverse transcribed with random hexamers. TCRdb reprocessing: public reads trimmed at Q25 with fastp, clones called with MiXCR, in-frame beta chains kept. Each entry is one CDR3 protein sequence, shown with its most common DNA and genes. This sample lists about 210,000 distinct CDR3 sequences; about 94% were detected once. Approximately 0.15% of the sample is in the top ten clones. Sequencing was done on a sample of CD4+ T cells from PBMCs. These receptors came from a human donor with Susac syndrome.

This chain links TRBV4-2 with TRBJ1-1, with D possibly TRBD1 on 5 matching bases. The germline V and J ends were trimmed by 2 bases and 7 bases, with 20 bases remaining between them. Germline V lookup: CDR1 LGHNA, CDR2 YNFKEQ. CDR3 size: 16 residues. DNA for the CDR3: TGTGCCAGCAGCCAACCTGAACAGGTTCCGAAAGGTGAAGCTTTCTTT. Translation: CASSQPEQVPKGEAFF.

The chain combines TRBV18 with TRBJ1-5, with no clear D. Germline values: CDR1 KGHSH, CDR2 LQKENI. CDR3 length equals 14 residues. Trimming stripped 8 bases from V and 4 bases from J, with 15 bases between. CDR3: CASAPGRGNQPQHF. CDR3 bases: TGTGCCAGCGCCCCCGGCCGGGGAAATCAGCCCCAGCATTTT.

V usage is TRBV20-1 and J usage is TRBJ1-2; D gene unclear. Per the germline V gene, CDR1 is DFQATT and CDR2 is SNEGSKA (reference sequence). The CDR3 covers 13 residues. DNA for the CDR3: TGCAGCGCCGCGGCAACTCCCAACTATGGCTACACCTTC. This gives the protein CSAAATPNYGYTF.

This chain joins TRBV29-1 and TRBJ1-5, with D perhaps matching TRBD1 (5 bases). V lost 1 base, J lost 11 bases, and 21 bases lay in between. The V gene's germline CDR1 is SQVTM and CDR2 ANQGSEA. This CDR3 contains 15 residues. In nucleotides, the CDR3 is TGCAGCGTTGAAGTGGGGCAGGGATTAGTCTCGGCCCAGCATTTT. Translating gives CSVEVGQGLVSAQHF. Looking up the rest from reference TRBV29-1 and TRBJ1-5 gives the full variable domain: SAVISQKPSRDICQRGTSLTIQCQVDSQVTMMFWYRQQPGQSLTLIATANQGSEATYESGFVIDKFPISRPNLTFSTLTVSNMSPEDSSIYLCSVEVGQGLVSAQHFGDGTRLSIL.

V and J are TRBV12-3 or TRBV12-4 and TRBJ1-1; D might be TRBD1 (5 bases). Deletions cut 7 bases from V and 5 bases from J, with 14 bases between. CDR3 length equals 13 residues. CDR3 DNA sequence: TGTGCCAGCACTCTCGGGGCGCGGACTGAAGCTTTCTTT. This sequence encodes CASTLGARTEAFF.

The chain links TRBV7-2 to TRBJ1-5; 10 nucleotides line up with TRBD1. The CDR3 spans 15 residues. Looked up from germline, CDR1 is SGHTA and CDR2 is FQGNSA. J gave up 5 bases and V 3 bases, and 4 bases lay outside the gene matches. The CDR3 sequence: CASSFKGTGDQPQHF. The CDR3 DNA reads as TGTGCCAGCAGCTTTAAGGGGACAGGGGATCAGCCCCAGCATTTT. The full variable domain, completed using reference TRBV7-2 and TRBJ1-5, is GAGVSQSPSNKVTEKGKDVELRCDPISGHTALYWYRQSLGQGLEFLIYFQGNSAPDKSGLPSDRFSAERTGGSVSTLTIQRTQQEDSAVYLCASSFKGTGDQPQHFGDGTRLSIL.

This sequence joins TRBV29-1 and TRBJ1-2, with D possibly being TRBD1 (6 bases). Germline loops: CDR1 SQVTM, CDR2 ANQGSEA. The CDR3 length is 13 residues. V was cut by 3 bases and J by 3 bases, with 11 bases left in between. CDR3 nucleotide sequence: TGCAGCGTTGATCAGGCAGGGGACTATGGCTACACCTTC. Translating it yields CSVDQAGDYGYTF.

This clonotype was detected once. The J gene is TRBJ2-4, the V gene TRBV6-5; TRBD1 matches at 10 bases. V lost 7 bases and J lost 9; bases outside the gene matches: 6. CDR3 length: 13 residues. Germline V CDR1 and CDR2: MNHEY, SVGAGI. CDR3 coding DNA: TGTGCCAGCAATAGACAGGGGGCCGGCATTCAGTACTTC. As protein: CASNRQGAGIQYF.

V usage is TRBV28 and J usage is TRBJ1-2, with 10 bases fitting TRBD1. Unmatched junction bases numbered 8, after V lost 3 bases and J lost 7 bases. This CDR3 spans 15 amino acids. CDR1 is MDHEN, CDR2 SYDVKM, per germline. The CDR3 DNA reads TGTGCCAGCAGTTTCCGAGGACAGGGGGGGTCTGGCTACACCTTC. Residues: CASSFRGQGGSGYTF.

The genes are TRBV6-5 and TRBJ1-2; a possible D gene is TRBD1 (5 bases). The germline V and J ends were trimmed by 5 bases and 8 bases, with 12 bases remaining between them. The CDR3 loop spans 12 amino acids. The V gene's germline CDR1 is MNHEY and CDR2 SVGAGI. The CDR3 spells CASSPTTVGYTF. DNA of the CDR3: TGTGCCAGCAGTCCGACGACAGTAGGCTACACCTTC.

The genes are TRBV12-3 or TRBV12-4 and TRBJ2-3, with D perhaps matching TRBD2 (5 bases). Trimming shortened V by 6 bases and J by 3 bases, and 10 bases separated the two germline ends. The CDR3 loop spans 13 amino acids. The CDR3 loop is CASRTPGTDTQYF. CDR3 coding DNA: TGTGCCAGCAGAACCCCGGGAACAGATACGCAGTATTTT.

V and J are TRBV6-1 and TRBJ2-5; possible D gene TRBD2, 5 bases. V was clipped by 5 bases and J by 9 bases, with 13 bases between them. This CDR3 region has 12 residues. From germline, CDR1 is MNHNS and CDR2 SASEGT. CDR3 protein: CASSFGLEAQYF. Written as DNA, the CDR3 is TGTGCCAGCAGTTTTGGACTGGAGGCCCAGTACTTC.

The chain uses TRBV6-1 and TRBJ2-3; 11 positions match TRBD2. J was trimmed by 3 bases and V by 4 bases; bases with no gene match: 9. The CDR3 extends over 17 amino acids. CDR1 MNHNS and CDR2 SASEGT come from the germline V gene. The CDR3 here is CASSAHIAGGTTDTQYF. The DNA for the CDR3 is TGTGCCAGCAGTGCTCACATAGCGGGGGGGACTACAGATACGCAGTATTTT.

This chain connects TRBV30 to TRBJ1-2, with D perhaps TRBD1 (5 bases). V lost 7 bases and J lost 2, with 17 bases in between. Germline V gene lookup returns CDR1 GTSNPN and CDR2 SVGIG (reference sequence). The CDR3 runs to 14 residues. CDR3 protein: CALAGAGSNYGYTF. CDR3 DNA sequence: TGTGCCTTGGCCGGGGCGGGTTCCAACTATGGCTACACCTTC.

This chain joins TRBV6-2 or TRBV6-3 and TRBJ2-5, with TRBD2 identical over 12 bases. J lost 4 bases, V lost 1 base, and 1 base had no gene match. The CDR3 totals 15 residues. The germline gives CDR1 MNHEY, CDR2 SVGEGT. DNA of the CDR3: TGTGCCAGCAGTTACTTGACTAGCGGGGGAGAGACCCAGTACTTC. This sequence encodes CASSYLTSGGETQYF.

CDR3 sequence: CSAARTVPLNTGELFF. The CDR3, as DNA: TGCAGTGCTGCTAGGACAGTTCCCTTGAACACCGGGGAGCTGTTTTTT. The V and J genes are TRBV20-1 and TRBJ2-2; a possible D gene is TRBD1 (6 bases). The V gene lost 5 bases and the J gene lost 1 base, with 17 bases spanning the gap. Germline values: CDR1 DFQATT, CDR2 SNEGSKA (reference sequence). The CDR3 runs 16 residues.

This chain uses TRBV29-1 with TRBJ1-1, with TRBD1 matching over 7 bases. Germline-derived CDR1 and CDR2 are SQVTM and ANQGSEA. Germline trimming cut 3 bases from V and 5 bases from J; bases unmatched to any gene: 6. The CDR3 consists of 13 residues. For the CDR3, the DNA is TGCAGCGTTGATGGGCAGGGGGAAACTGAAGCTTTCTTT. Its translation is CSVDGQGETEAFF.

Only a few counts were recorded for this clonotype. The V and J genes are TRBV7-2 and TRBJ1-6; D possibly corresponds to TRBD1 (5 bases). Germline loops: CDR1 SGHTA, CDR2 FQGNSA. V was clipped by 1 base and J by 10 bases, with 14 bases between them. This CDR3 has 15 amino acids. The CDR3 region has the DNA TGTGCCAGCAGCTTAGGCCCAGGGTTGGGATCACCCCTCCACTTT. Protein product: CASSLGPGLGSPLHF.

A single count supports this clonotype. The chain couples TRBV14 to TRBJ1-4, with 7 bases identical to TRBD1. In germline, CDR1 is SGHDN, CDR2 FVKESK. CDR3 length: 15 amino acids. V gave up 8 bases and J gave up 0 bases; unmatched junction bases: 6. CDR3 DNA: TGTGCCAGCTCGGGACAGACGTCAACTAATGAAAAACTGTTTTTT. It codes for CASSGQTSTNEKLFF.

The chain employs TRBV11-3 and TRBJ2-5, with D perhaps matching TRBD1 (5 bases). The CDR3 totals 13 residues. Germline CDR1 reads SGHNT; CDR2 reads YENEEA. Trimming pared 8 bases from V and 7 bases from J, leaving 17 bases between. As DNA, the CDR3 is TGTGCCAGCTCCATAAATTCGCAGGGGACCCAGTACTTC. Amino acid sequence: CASSINSQGTQYF. Full variable domain (rest looked up from reference TRBV11-3 and TRBJ2-5): EAGVVQSPRYKIIEKKQPVAFWCNPISGHNTLYWYLQNLGQGPELLIRYENEEAVDDSQLPKDRFSAERLKGVDSTLKIQPAELGDSAVYLCASSINSQGTQYFGPGTRLLVL.

CDR3 protein: CASSLGYGWAYGYTF. For the CDR3, the DNA is TGTGCCAGCAGCCTGGGCTACGGGTGGGCCTATGGCTACACCTTC. The rearrangement uses TRBV7-3 and TRBJ1-2; D gene unclear. CDR1 is SGHTA, CDR2 FQGTGA, per germline. This CDR3 has 15 amino acids. V was pared by 5 bases and J by 4 bases, with 17 bases between.

The count of this clonotype is one. The CDR3 loop reads CSAVITGGRGYTF. CDR3 in DNA: TGCAGTGCTGTTATCACAGGGGGTCGGGGCTACACCTTC. The rearrangement uses TRBV20-1 and TRBJ1-2, with 8 bases that match TRBD1. After removal of 5 bases from V and 8 bases from J, the junction contained 10 bases not matched to a gene. Germline CDR1 DFQATT, CDR2 SNEGSKA (reference sequence). This CDR3 comprises 13 residues.

V and J are TRBV7-9 and TRBJ1-2, with D possibly being TRBD1 (5 bases). The germline V gene encodes CDR1 SEHNR and CDR2 FQNEAQ (reference sequence). The germline V and J ends were trimmed by 1 base and 7 bases, with 7 bases remaining between them. This CDR3 has 12 residues. CDR3 sequence: CASSLEGFGYTF. In DNA, the CDR3 is TGTGCCAGCAGCTTAGAGGGGTTTGGCTACACCTTC.

V gene TRBV6-2 or TRBV6-3 combines with J gene TRBJ1-1; TRBD1 might be the D (5 bases). Deletions cut 4 bases from V and 1 base from J, with 16 bases between. The CDR3 spans 16 residues. The germline gives CDR1 MNHEY, CDR2 SVGEGT. CDR3 sequence: CASSSPGRTENTEAFF. As DNA, the CDR3 is TGTGCCAGCAGTTCTCCGGGACGTACGGAGAACACTGAAGCTTTCTTT.

This clonotype was seen just once. CDR3 coding DNA: TGTGCCAGCAGTTTCACAGGGGGAAACACCATATATTTT. Residues: CASSFTGGNTIYF. The chain uses TRBV12-3 or TRBV12-4 and TRBJ1-3; tentative D call: TRBD1 (6 bases). Trimming stripped 3 bases from V and 4 bases from J, with 7 bases between. The CDR3 extends over 13 amino acids.

The chain has TRBV20-1 and TRBJ2-7; no clear D. The CDR3 runs 12 residues. From germline, CDR1 is DFQATT and CDR2 SNEGSKA (reference sequence). V lost 2 bases to trimming and J lost 0 bases, with 5 bases between them. Here the CDR3 reads CSARRSSYEQYF. The CDR3 region has the DNA TGCAGTGCTAGACGGAGCTCCTACGAGCAGTACTTC.

The rearrangement links TRBV20-1 to TRBJ1-1; the D is unclear. The germline gives CDR1 DFQATT, CDR2 SNEGSKA (reference sequence). V dropped 0 bases and J dropped 5 bases, with 4 bases sitting between them. The CDR3 totals 11 residues. CDR3 sequence: CSARDWTEAFF. The DNA for the CDR3 is TGCAGTGCTAGAGATTGGACTGAAGCTTTCTTT.

This chain connects TRBV20-1 to TRBJ1-5, with D tentatively TRBD1 (6 bases). V lost 3 bases, J lost 6 bases, and 21 bases lay in between. The CDR3 covers 16 residues. Germline values: CDR1 DFQATT, CDR2 SNEGSKA (reference sequence). As DNA, the CDR3 is TGCAGTGCTAGCGGGAGGGGGGCGGACGTTGGTCAGCCCCAGCATTTT. Protein: CSASGRGADVGQPQHF.

This chain joins TRBV6-6 and TRBJ2-4, with TRBD1 matching 7 bases. Germline-derived CDR1 and CDR2 are MNHNY and SVGAGI (reference sequence). Unmatched junction bases numbered 8, after V lost 6 bases and J lost 3 bases. This CDR3 region has 15 residues. The CDR3 nucleotides read TGTGCCAGCAGACTAACCGGGACAGACAAAAACATTCAGTACTTC. Translating it yields CASRLTGTDKNIQYF.

The rearrangement uses TRBV7-9 and TRBJ2-7; D perhaps matches TRBD1 (6 bases). Germline V gene sequence: CDR1 SEHNR, CDR2 FQNEAQ (reference sequence). Deletions cut 8 bases from V and 3 bases from J, with 17 bases between. The CDR3 consists of 14 residues. The CDR3 loop is CASLGRDNRYEQYF. The DNA for the CDR3 is TGTGCCAGCTTAGGCCGGGACAACCGCTACGAGCAGTACTTC.